Each of the 12 T cell receptor beta chains below was sequenced from the same sample in a study of blood T cells in healthy people across ages. A sample-barcoded 5' primer and a J-beta primer mix were used in a second PCR of roughly 6 to 11 cycles. TCRdb re-called the 5' RACE reads with MiXCR, one entry per CDR3 protein. This sample has 800,000 to 1,300,000 distinct CDR3 sequences, with less than 25% found just once. This sample also belongs to another study, concerning T cells of mothers and their children.

The sample consisted of blood. The receptors derive from a girl aged 2-15 years in good health.

This clonotype was seen ten or more times. This chain connects TRBV7-9 to TRBJ2-5; tentatively, D is TRBD2 (5 bases). Trimming took 5 bases from V and 6 from J, leaving 13 bases between them. Germline V CDR1 and CDR2: SEHNR, FQNEAQ (reference sequence). The length of the CDR3 is 13 residues. Here the CDR3 DNA reads TGTGCCAGCAGCGCCCGGACTCCTCAGACCCAGTACTTC. It encodes CASSARTPQTQYF.

The chain combines TRBV7-8 with TRBJ1-1; the D is unclear. The CDR3 runs 12 residues. Per the germline V gene, CDR1 is SGHVS and CDR2 is FQNEAQ. Trimming cost V 5 bases and J 7 bases, with 11 bases left between them. For the CDR3, the DNA is TGTGCCAGCAGCACGTACGGTTATGAAGCTTTCTTT. This gives the protein CASSTYGYEAFF.

This clonotype was seen a handful of times. For the CDR3, the DNA is TGTGCCATCAGTCTCCTGGGTGGGACAGGGCCCAAGGATACGCAGTATTTT. Translating gives CAISLLGGTGPKDTQYF. The gene calls are TRBV10-3 and TRBJ2-3; 9 positions agree with TRBD1. After removal of 5 bases from V and 6 bases from J, the junction contained 15 bases not matched to a gene. Germline CDR1 reads ENHRY; CDR2 reads SYGVKD. This CDR3 has 17 amino acids.

V gene TRBV10-3 combines with J gene TRBJ2-1; D assignment may be TRBD1 or TRBD2 (5 bases each). V was trimmed by 6 bases and J by 8 bases, leaving 20 bases between them. The length of the CDR3 is 15 residues. Germline V gene sequence: CDR1 ENHRY, CDR2 SYGVKD. The CDR3 coding sequence is TGTGCCATCAGCCCTACGGGACCCTTTTTAGATGAGCAGTTCTTC. Residues: CAISPTGPFLDEQFF.

There are a few counts of this clonotype. The rearrangement uses TRBV29-1 and TRBJ2-5; TRBD2 agrees at 7 bases. The J call may not be correct, given that the DNA end is closer to TRBJ2-1. CDR1 SQVTM and CDR2 ANQGSEA come from the germline V gene. The CDR3 extends over 14 amino acids. The CDR3 reads CSVVSRGSYNEQFF. The CDR3 DNA reads as TGCAGCGTGGTTTCCCGCGGGAGTTACAATGAGCAGTTCTTC.

This clonotype showed up just a few times. V is TRBV12-3 or TRBV12-4 and J is TRBJ2-3, with D hard to call. Trimming removed 6 bases at V and 6 bases at J, with 7 bases between. The CDR3 length is 11 residues. CDR3 DNA: TGTGCCAGCAGGTTTCTCGATACGCAGTATTTT. Translated: CASRFLDTQYF.

The V gene is TRBV12-3 or TRBV12-4, the J gene TRBJ2-7; no clear D. The CDR3 is made up of 14 amino acids. The V end lost 6 bases, the J end lost 3 bases, and 15 bases lay between the germline ends. The CDR3 sequence: CASSPVASNYEQYF. DNA of the CDR3: TGTGCCAGCAGCCCAGTCGCCTCGAACTACGAGCAGTACTTC.

The chain has TRBV12-3 or TRBV12-4 and TRBJ2-5, with D perhaps TRBD1 (5 bases). V shed 3 bases and J shed 0 bases, with 8 bases lying between them. There are 14 residues in the CDR3. The CDR3 DNA follows: TGTGCCAGCAGTTTTTCGACAGACCAAGAGACCCAGTACTTC. Its translation is CASSFSTDQETQYF.

J is TRBJ2-1 and V is TRBV21-1; TRBD2 is the table's D call and was not checked against the DNA. Gene TRBJ2-5 matches the end of the DNA better, so the J call may be wrong. TRBV21-1 is annotated as a pseudogene. The CDR3 loop spans 15 amino acids. The CDR3 sequence is CASSNAQTWGETQYF. CDR3 nucleotides: TGTGCCAGCAGCAACGCACAAACTTGGGGAGAGACCCAGTACTTC.

Only a few counts were recorded for this clonotype. The chain carries TRBV11-2 and TRBJ2-5, with D tentatively TRBD1 (5 bases). The germline CDR1 and CDR2 sequences are SGHAT and FQNNGV. This CDR3 comprises 13 residues. V was trimmed by 2 bases and J by 5 bases, leaving 9 bases between them. The CDR3 spells CASSLRGPETQYF. CDR3 DNA: TGTGCCAGCAGCTTAAGGGGTCCGGAGACCCAGTACTTC.

The J gene is TRBJ2-5, the V gene TRBV24-1; 9 bases align to TRBD1. Germline loops: CDR1 KGHDR, CDR2 SFDVKD. The V segment lost 0 bases and the J segment 1 base; nucleotides outside the gene matches: 8. The CDR3 totals 18 residues. In DNA form, the CDR3 reads TGTGCCACCAGTGATTTGCTGGACAGGGGTCCCCTCCAAGAGACCCAGTACTTC. This encodes CATSDLLDRGPLQETQYF.

V usage is TRBV4-2 and J usage is TRBJ1-6, with TRBD1 identical over 11 bases. The germline V gene encodes CDR1 LGHNA and CDR2 YNFKEQ. Losses at the gene ends were 1 base for V and 7 bases for J; bases not matched to a gene: 0. The CDR3 is 15 residues long. CDR3 DNA: TGTGCCAGCAGCCAAGGGGACAGGGGGAATTCACCCCTCCACTTT. This codes for CASSQGDRGNSPLHF.